This note documents a single T cell receptor (beta chain) sequence. The data belong to a study of yellow fever vaccine responses in identical twins. The ends were cut back, 3 bases at V and 0 bases at J, with 14 bases in the middle. The CDR3 totals 17 residues. The germline CDR1 and CDR2 sequences are PRHDT and FYEKMQ (reference sequence). TCRdb passed the RT-PCR reads through MiXCR, listing each CDR3 protein once. The data show some 35,000 distinct CDR3 sequences, with about 63% seen just once and around 5% held by the top ten. Material: T cells from blood (PBMCs), unsorted or a sorted subset (not recorded which), obtained before or after yellow fever vaccination (not recorded which). This TCR was sampled from a woman between 18 and 30 years old who received the yellow fever vaccine. The chain links TRBV13 to TRBJ2-2; D possibly corresponds to TRBD2 (5 bases). CDR3 sequence (DNA): TGTGCCAGCAGCTTTTCCGGCGGGCTGACGAACACCGGGGAGCTGTTTTTT. Translating it yields CASSFSGGLTNTGELFF.